This T cell receptor (beta chain) emerged from a study of read filtering for tumor transcriptome and immune sequencing. The CDR3 runs 14 residues. Per germline, CDR1 MGHDK and CDR2 SYGVNS. Unmatched junction bases numbered 7, after V lost 4 bases and J lost 5 bases. This clonotype has at least ten counts. From 400 to 450 ng of RNA, a library with molecular barcoded alpha/delta and beta/gamma adaptors was made. TCRdb processed the reads anew with MiXCR; each CDR3 protein has one entry. The sample contains approximately 59,000 distinct CDR3 sequences, more than 9% of which appear only once. The source of this sequence is a donor over 35 with multiple myeloma. Sequenced material: a population of CD138-negative cells sorted from bone marrow. This chain uses TRBV25-1 with TRBJ1-1, with 7 bases matching TRBD1. For the CDR3, the DNA is TGTGCCAGCAGTGCCCGACAGGGCGGGACTGAAGCTTTCTTT. This sequence encodes CASSARQGGTEAFF.